This T cell receptor beta chain was sequenced during a study of T cells in Graves' hyperthyroidism and ophthalmopathy. V was clipped by 4 bases and J by 1 base; unmatched bases: 15. This CDR3 has 18 residues. From germline, CDR1 is MDHEN and CDR2 SYDVKM. There are many counts of this clonotype. These patients, aged 18 to 65, had recently diagnosed hyperthyroidism lasting under 2 months. Initially, at the first diagnosis of hyperthyroidism and before any ophthalmopathy symptoms, blood was sampled. Amplification of TCR beta CDR3 regions was performed using RNA transcripts as template. The HTBI primer set drove a first-round RT-PCR of the TCR CDR3. TCRdb called the multiplex PCR reads again in MiXCR, with one record for every CDR3 protein. Among about 160,000 distinct CDR3 sequences, 9.4% were seen once, and the ten largest hold less than 25%.

This sequence originates from a woman aged 18 to 35 with Graves' hyperthyroidism that later progressed to Graves' ophthalmopathy. The chain has TRBV28 and TRBJ2-7, with TRBD1 matching over 8 bases. Sequencing was done on a sample of blood. The CDR3 loop reads CASSSRATGARRSYEQYF. CDR3 nucleotides: TGTGCCAGCAGTTCCCGTGCGACAGGGGCGCGAAGGTCCTACGAGCAGTACTTC.